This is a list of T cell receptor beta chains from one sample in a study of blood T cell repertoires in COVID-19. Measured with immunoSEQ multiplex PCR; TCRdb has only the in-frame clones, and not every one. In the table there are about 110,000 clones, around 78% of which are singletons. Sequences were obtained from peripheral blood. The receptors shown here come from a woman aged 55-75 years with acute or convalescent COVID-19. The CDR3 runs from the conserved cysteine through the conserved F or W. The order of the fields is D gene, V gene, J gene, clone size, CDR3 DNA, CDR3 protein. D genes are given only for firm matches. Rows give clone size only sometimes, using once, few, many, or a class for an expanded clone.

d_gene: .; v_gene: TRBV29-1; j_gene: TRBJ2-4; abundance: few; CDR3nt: TGCAGCGTTGACCCCGGGACTGGAAACATTCAGTACTTC; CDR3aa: CSVDPGTGNIQYF
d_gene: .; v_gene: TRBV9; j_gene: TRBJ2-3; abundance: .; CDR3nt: TGTGCCAGCAGCGTAGGCGGGGGCTCCACAGATACGCAGTATTTT; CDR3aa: CASSVGGGSTDTQYF
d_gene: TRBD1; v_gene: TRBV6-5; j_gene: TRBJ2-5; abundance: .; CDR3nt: TGTGCCAGCAGAAAACAGGGGGCGAGAGAGACCCAGTACTTC; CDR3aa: CASRKQGARETQYF
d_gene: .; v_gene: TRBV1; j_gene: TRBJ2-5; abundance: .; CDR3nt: TGCACCAGCAGCCAAGCCCCTCGGAGGAGGCGGGGAGAGACCCAGTACTTC; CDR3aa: CTSSQAPRRRRGETQYF
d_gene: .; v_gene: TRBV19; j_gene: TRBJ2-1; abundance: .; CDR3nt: TGTGCCAGTAGAAGACAGAATCTATCCTACAATGAGCAGTTCTTC; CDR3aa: CASRRQNLSYNEQFF
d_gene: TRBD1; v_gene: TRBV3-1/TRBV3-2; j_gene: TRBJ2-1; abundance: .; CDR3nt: TGTGCCAGCAGCTTCTACAGGGGCAATGAGCAGTTCTTC; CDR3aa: CASSFYRGNEQFF
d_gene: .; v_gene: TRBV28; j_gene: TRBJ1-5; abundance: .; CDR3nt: TGTGCCAGCAGTTTAGGAGGTGTGTGGGGACAGCCCCAGCATTTT; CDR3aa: CASSLGGVWGQPQHF
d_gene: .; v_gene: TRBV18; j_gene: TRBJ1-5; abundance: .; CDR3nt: TGTGCCAGCTCAAGAGGGGACAATTGGACGCCCCAGCATTTT; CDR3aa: CASSRGDNWTPQHF
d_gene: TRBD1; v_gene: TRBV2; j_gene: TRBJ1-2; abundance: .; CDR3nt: TGTGCCAGCAATGGAGAGGGGGCGGCAGGCTATGGCTACACCTTC; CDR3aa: CASNGEGAAGYGYTF
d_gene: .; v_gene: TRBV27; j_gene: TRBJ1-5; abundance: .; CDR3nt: TGTGCCAGCTCCATAGGGGCCAATCAGCCCCAGCATTTT; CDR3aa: CASSIGANQPQHF
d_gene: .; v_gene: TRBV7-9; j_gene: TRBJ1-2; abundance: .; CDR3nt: TGTGCCAGCAGCCCAGAGCAGGTGCGAGGCTACACCTTC; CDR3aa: CASSPEQVRGYTF
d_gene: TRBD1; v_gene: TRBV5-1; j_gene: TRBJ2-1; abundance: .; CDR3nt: TGCGCCAGCAGCTTCCGACAGGGCCGCAATGAGCAGTTCTTC; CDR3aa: CASSFRQGRNEQFF
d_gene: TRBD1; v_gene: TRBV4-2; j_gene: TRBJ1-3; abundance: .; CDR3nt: TGTGCCAGCAGCCAGGGACAGGCGAAAATCTCTGGAAACACCATATATTTT; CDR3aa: CASSQGQAKISGNTIYF
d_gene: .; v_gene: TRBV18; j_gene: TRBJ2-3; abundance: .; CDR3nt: TGTGCCAGCTCACTCTACACAGATACGCAGTATTTT; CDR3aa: CASSLYTDTQYF
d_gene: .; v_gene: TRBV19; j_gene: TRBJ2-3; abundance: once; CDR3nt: TGTGCCAGTAGTCTATTAGGGGGAAGCACAGATACGCAGTATTTT; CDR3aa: CASSLLGGSTDTQYF
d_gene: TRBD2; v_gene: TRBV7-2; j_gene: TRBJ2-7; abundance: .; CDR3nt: TGTGCCAGCAGCTCCCGGACTAGCAGGGACTACGAGCAGTACTTC; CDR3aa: CASSSRTSRDYEQYF
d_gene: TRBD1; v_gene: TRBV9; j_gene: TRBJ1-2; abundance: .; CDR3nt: TGTGCCAGCAGCGGTGGGACAGGTGAGGGCTATGGCTACACCTTC; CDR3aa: CASSGGTGEGYGYTF
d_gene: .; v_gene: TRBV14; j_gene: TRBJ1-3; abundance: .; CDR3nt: TGTGCCAGCAGCCAAGGTCAGGGGTATACCGGAAACACCATATATTTT; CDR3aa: CASSQGQGYTGNTIYF
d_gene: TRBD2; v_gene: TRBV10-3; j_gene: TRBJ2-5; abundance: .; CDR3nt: TGTGCCATCAGGGCGGGAGGCCAAGAGACCCAGTACTTC; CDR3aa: CAIRAGGQETQYF